This T cell receptor (beta chain) was captured in a study of T cell repertoires in cytomegalovirus infection. With regard to this clonotype: Its antigen is not identified.

TCRdb reprocessed the reads with MiXCR, giving one entry per CDR3 protein. This table holds fewer than 250,000 distinct CDR3 sequences, roughly an eighth found once. Study outcomes and limitations: Summed public TCR beta family frequency identified CMV carriers bearing the relevant HLA.

CDR3 size: 14 residues. Per germline, CDR1 MDHEN and CDR2 SYDVKM. V was clipped by 1 base and J by 4 bases, with 10 bases between them. The material sequenced was PBMCs. The sequence came from a human donor in good health (CMV status not recorded). Some clones in this sample may be carry-over from other donors' samples. The V gene is TRBV28, the J gene TRBJ1-1, with D hard to call. The CDR3 here is CASSLYAPPTEAFF. DNA for the CDR3: TGTGCCAGCAGTTTATACGCACCACCCACTGAAGCTTTCTTT.